The 26 T cell receptor beta chains below come from one sample, sequenced in a study of siplizumab effects on memory and regulatory T cells. TCRdb's table, derived via immunoSEQ multiplex PCR, lists solely in-frame clones and lacks some. Of about 100,000 clones detected, just over 90% appear once; the ten largest clones hold around 0.7%. The sample consisted of Tregs sorted from blood. The receptors were sampled from a human donor in good health.

The gene calls are TRBV28 and TRBJ2-2; D is ambiguous. CDR3 length: 14 amino acids. V lost 1 base to trimming and J lost 4 bases, with 7 bases between them. Germline CDR1 MDHEN, CDR2 SYDVKM. CDR3 bases: TGTGCCAGCAGTTTATTCTCTCTCACCGGGGAGCTGTTTTTT. Its protein is CASSLFSLTGELFF.

This chain connects TRBV4-1 to TRBJ1-1; 9 bases are a match to TRBD1. The CDR3 length is 15 residues. Germline V gene sequence: CDR1 MGHRA, CDR2 YSYEKL. V trimming: 5 bases; J trimming: 4 bases; junction bases outside the gene matches: 8. The CDR3 reads CASSYEQGARTEAFF. The CDR3 DNA reads as TGCGCCAGCAGCTACGAACAGGGGGCGCGCACTGAAGCTTTCTTT.

This clone was picked up one time. J is TRBJ2-5 and V is TRBV6-5; 12 nucleotides agree with TRBD2. Germline V CDR1 and CDR2: MNHEY, SVGAGI. The junction had 0 bases not matched to a gene; V was cut back by 0 bases and J by 4 bases. CDR3 size: 15 residues. CDR3 region: CASSYSTSGRETQYF. CDR3 nucleotides: TGTGCCAGCAGTTACTCGACTAGCGGGAGAGAGACCCAGTACTTC.

This sequence joins TRBV29-1 and TRBJ2-2; no reliable D call. The CDR3 length is 12 residues. Looked up from germline, CDR1 is SQVTM and CDR2 is ANQGSEA. V was shortened by 5 bases and J by 1 base, with 5 bases between the two germline ends. CDR3 bases: TGCAGCGTTTTGCAGAACACCGGGGAGCTGTTTTTT. It specifies CSVLQNTGELFF.

CDR3 bases: TGTGCCAGTAGTACCCCGGGTACGAACTATGGCTACACCTTC. Residues: CASSTPGTNYGYTF. The chain is built from TRBV19 and TRBJ1-2; D unresolved. Germline V gene lookup returns CDR1 LNHDA and CDR2 SQIVND (reference sequence). CDR3 length: 14 amino acids. With 4 bases removed from V and 2 bases from J, the gap between germline ends came to 11 bases.

This chain connects TRBV6-1 to TRBJ2-5, with TRBD1 identical over 9 bases. The CDR3 spans 15 residues. CDR1 and CDR2 (germline): MNHNS, SASEGT. The J segment lost 5 bases and the V segment lost 7 bases, leaving 11 bases of the junction unmatched. CDR3 amino acids: CASNRGQGSWETQYF. As DNA, the CDR3 is TGTGCCAGCAACCGGGGACAGGGCAGTTGGGAGACCCAGTACTTC.

This chain links TRBV27 with TRBJ2-2, with TRBD2 matching over 10 bases. The germline CDR1 and CDR2 sequences are MNHEY and SMNVEV (reference sequence). The CDR3 spans 14 residues. J gave up 6 bases and V 7 bases, and 5 bases lay outside the gene matches. The CDR3 is CASTSGRPAGELFF. Written as DNA, the CDR3 is TGTGCCAGCACTAGCGGGAGACCGGCCGGGGAGCTGTTTTTT.

This rearrangement joins TRBV29-1 to TRBJ2-7; 9 bases map to TRBD1. This CDR3 region has 14 residues. J lost 3 bases, V lost 0 bases, and 3 bases had no gene match. CDR1 and CDR2 from the germline V gene are SQVTM and ANQGSEA. For the CDR3, the DNA is TGCAGCGTTGAAGACGGGACAGGGAACTACGAGCAGTACTTC. Translating gives CSVEDGTGNYEQYF.

The V call is TRBV25-1, the J call TRBJ2-5; D unclear. The CDR3 covers 14 residues. V lost 1 base and J lost 3, with 9 bases in between. CDR1 MGHDK and CDR2 SYGVNS come from the germline V gene. CDR3: CASSEFAAEETQYF. For the CDR3, the DNA is TGTGCCAGCAGTGAATTTGCGGCCGAAGAGACCCAGTACTTC.

J is TRBJ1-2 and V is TRBV5-4, with a weak D call TRBD1 (6 bases). Trimming pared 0 bases from V and 0 bases from J, leaving 15 bases between. Germline CDR1 SGHNT, CDR2 YYREEE (reference sequence). The CDR3 has 17 amino acids. This chain's CDR3 is CASSLAPGAPTNYGYTF. In DNA form, the CDR3 reads TGTGCCAGCAGCTTGGCTCCGGGGGCCCCCACTAACTATGGCTACACCTTC. Drawing the rest from reference TRBV5-4 and TRBJ1-2, the complete variable domain is ETGVTQSPTHLIKTRGQQVTLRCSSQSGHNTVSWYQQALGQGPQFIFQYYREEENGRGNFPPRFSGLQFPNYSSELNVNALELDDSALYLCASSLAPGAPTNYGYTFGSGTRLTVV.

CDR3 in amino acids: CASRGTSCDETQYF. As DNA, the CDR3 is TGTGCCAGCAGGGGGACTAGCTGTGATGAGACCCAGTACTTC. The rearrangement uses TRBV6-4 and TRBJ2-5; 9 bases align to TRBD2. Germline V gene sequence: CDR1 MRHNA, CDR2 SNTAGT. With 6 bases clipped from V and 5 bases from J, the junction kept 7 bases outside the gene matches. The CDR3 totals 14 residues.

The chain has TRBV29-1 and TRBJ2-7; possible D gene TRBD1, 6 bases. V gave up 5 bases and J gave up 1 base, with 12 bases separating them. The CDR3 is 13 amino acids. Germline V gene sequence: CDR1 SQVTM, CDR2 ANQGSEA. This CDR3 is CSVQMTGSYEQYF. DNA of the CDR3: TGCAGCGTTCAAATGACAGGATCCTACGAGCAGTACTTC.

The chain has TRBV7-9 and TRBJ1-6, with unresolved D. CDR3 length: 14 residues. Trimming shortened V by 8 bases and J by 9 bases, and 17 bases separated the two germline ends. The V gene's germline CDR1 is SEHNR and CDR2 FQNEAQ (reference sequence). CDR3 nucleotides: TGTGCCAGCGGAAGTTCCCTGGGTGGTTCACCCCTCCACTTT. This codes for CASGSSLGGSPLHF.

The chain carries TRBV5-4 and TRBJ1-1, with D perhaps TRBD1 (5 bases). V was clipped by 2 bases and J by 4 bases, with 9 bases between them. Per germline, CDR1 SGHNT and CDR2 YYREEE (reference sequence). The CDR3 runs 13 residues. CDR3 DNA sequence: TGTGCCAGCAGCTTACGGGGGTCCACTGAAGCTTTCTTT. Its protein is CASSLRGSTEAFF. The full variable domain, completed using reference TRBV5-4 and TRBJ1-1, is ETGVTQSPTHLIKTRGQQVTLRCSSQSGHNTVSWYQQALGQGPQFIFQYYREEENGRGNFPPRFSGLQFPNYSSELNVNALELDDSALYLCASSLRGSTEAFFGQGTRLTVV.

This clone was found once. This chain connects TRBV5-1 to TRBJ2-5, with TRBD1 identical over 7 bases. The J call is in doubt because the DNA end fits TRBJ2-7 better. The CDR3 covers 15 residues. Germline loops: CDR1 SGHRS, CDR2 YFSETQ. The CDR3 bases are TGCGCCAGCAGCTCGCTACCGGGACAGCCAGGCGAGCAGTACTTC. Amino acids: CASSSLPGQPGEQYF.

The chain combines TRBV21-1 with TRBJ2-2. TRBV21-1 is an annotated pseudogene. The CDR3 runs to 14 residues. CDR3 in DNA: TGTGCCAGCGGCAGGGTATTGAACACCGGGGAGCTGTTTTTT. Amino acid sequence: CASGRVLNTGELFF.

The genes are TRBV19 and TRBJ2-5; no clear D. The germline CDR1 and CDR2 sequences are LNHDA and SQIVND (reference sequence). V dropped 7 bases and J dropped 5 bases, with 8 bases sitting between them. This CDR3 is 11 amino acids long. CDR3 nucleotides: TGTGCCAGTACAGACATGGAGACCCAGTACTTC. As protein: CASTDMETQYF.

The V call is TRBV19, the J call TRBJ2-3; TRBD2 matches 8 bases. V lost 6 bases, J lost 2 bases, and 7 bases stayed unmatched. The CDR3 totals 15 residues. Looked up from germline, CDR1 is LNHDA and CDR2 is SQIVND (reference sequence). This CDR3 is CASRTSGGITDTQYF. The CDR3 region has the DNA TGTGCCAGTAGGACCTCGGGGGGGATCACAGATACGCAGTATTTT.

The gene calls are TRBV12-5 and TRBJ2-3, with 13 bases lining up with TRBD2. Germline V CDR1 and CDR2: LGHNT, FRNRAP. V trimming: 2 bases; J trimming: 2 bases; junction bases outside the gene matches: 13. CDR3 length: 20 residues. The CDR3 loop reads CASGLILGLAGRGFTDTQYF. The CDR3 DNA is TGTGCTAGTGGTTTGATCCTGGGACTAGCGGGGAGGGGATTCACAGATACGCAGTATTTT.

CDR3 in amino acids: CASSLGVAGGHEQFF. CDR3 nucleotide sequence: TGTGCCAGCAGCTTAGGGGTAGCGGGAGGACATGAGCAGTTCTTC. The chain has TRBV11-3 and TRBJ2-1, with TRBD2 identical over 10 bases. V shed 1 base and J 8 bases; nucleotides not matched to a gene: 5. Per germline, CDR1 SGHNT and CDR2 YENEEA. This CDR3 is 15 amino acids long.

The V call is TRBV21-1, the J call TRBJ2-3; TRBD2, the D gene given by the table, was not confirmed from the DNA. TRBV21-1 is labeled a pseudogene. This CDR3 is built from 16 residues. DNA of the CDR3: TGTGCCAGCAGGAGCTACGCGGGGGAATGGGGGGATACGCAGTATTTT. This translates into CASRSYAGEWGDTQYF.

This clone was seen once. This chain links TRBV6-6 with TRBJ1-2; D is perhaps TRBD1 (5 bases). This CDR3 comprises 14 residues. Germline CDR1 is MNHNY and CDR2 is SVGAGI (reference sequence). Trimming removed 2 bases from V and 3 bases from J, with 10 bases in between. In DNA form, the CDR3 reads TGTGCCAGCAGTTACCTAGGGGATTACTATGGCTACACCTTC. This codes for CASSYLGDYYGYTF.

The V call is TRBV14, the J call TRBJ2-1; 8 bases are a match to TRBD2. The CDR3 contains 14 residues. The germline V gene encodes CDR1 SGHDN and CDR2 FVKESK. J was trimmed by 10 bases and V by 1 base; bases with no gene match: 6. CDR3 amino acids: CASSQGGKREEQFF. The DNA of the CDR3 is TGTGCCAGCAGCCAAGGGGGGAAGCGGGAGGAGCAGTTCTTC.

The rearrangement joins TRBV2 to TRBJ1-4; no clear D. This CDR3 has 14 residues. The germline V gene has CDR1 SNHLY and CDR2 FYNNEI. The germline V and J ends were trimmed by 6 bases and 12 bases, with 20 bases remaining between them. This chain's CDR3 is CASSVGNQRMELFF. DNA of the CDR3: TGTGCCAGCAGCGTGGGAAACCAGCGGATGGAACTGTTTTTT.

This clone was counted a single time. V and J are TRBV18 and TRBJ2-5; D unresolved. CDR3 size: 14 residues. Germline V gene sequence: CDR1 KGHSH, CDR2 LQKENI. Trimming left V 9 bases short and J 5 bases short, with 19 bases between. The CDR3 bases are TGTGCCAGTACGCTAAGTGCAAAAGGGGAGACCCAGTACTTC. The encoded protein is CASTLSAKGETQYF.

This clone was observed once. J is TRBJ2-2 and V is TRBV27; tentatively, D is TRBD1 (6 bases). V lost 6 bases to trimming and J lost 2 bases, with 13 bases between them. The CDR3 length is 15 residues. CDR1 and CDR2 from the germline V gene are MNHEY and SMNVEV (reference sequence). CDR3: CASSQRGFNTGELFF. CDR3 bases: TGTGCCAGCAGCCAGAGGGGGTTTAACACCGGGGAGCTGTTTTTT.